This TCR beta chain was found in a study of blood T cells in healthy people across ages. Germline V gene data show CDR1 as SGHRS and CDR2 as YFSETQ. CDR3 length: 14 residues. Sample-barcoded 5' priming and a J-beta primer mix drove a second PCR of roughly 7 to 11 cycles. TCRdb analysed the 5' RACE reads with MiXCR anew, one entry per CDR3 protein. The profile shows 750,000 to 950,000 distinct CDR3 sequences, about 53% of them singletons. The sequence came from a man older than 75 in good health. This chain joins TRBV5-1 and TRBJ2-4; 7 bases are a match to TRBD1. The assigned J gene may be wrong: the sequence end matches TRBJ2-7 better. The sample consisted of blood. The CDR3 is CASSETGLLYEQYF. The CDR3, as DNA: TGCGCCAGCAGCGAGACAGGGTTGTTGTACGAGCAGTACTTC.